The present entry profiles one T cell receptor beta chain with its context. Its antigen is currently unknown. The data were produced by immunoSEQ multiplex PCR, yet TCRdb's version contains in-frame clones alone and is incomplete. The data hold roughly 36,000 clones, with under 85% observed a single time. The culture ran for 10 days, and then CD4+ T cells were isolated. The vaccine recipients had no prior SARS-CoV-2 infection, with negative nucleocapsid antibodies. The data were obtained in a study of vaccination effects on CD4 cells after COVID-19. Looking at the study overall: Under the ViraFEST assay, PBMC were stimulated with viral peptide pools so that antigen-specific CD4+ T cells expanded. Sequencing was performed afterwards. Everyone in the study got two shots of either the BNT162b2 or mRNA-1273 vaccine. About 2.1 million PBMC were placed in each well, which was supplemented with approximately 9.2 IU/ml IL-2 and around 10 ug/ml peptides.

Germline assignment: CDR1 SGHRS and CDR2 YFSETQ. V trimming: 5 bases; J trimming: 7 bases; junction bases outside the gene matches: 14. The CDR3 extends over 15 amino acids. This chain links TRBV5-1 with TRBJ1-1; 7 positions match TRBD1. The sample here was CD4+ T cells from PBMCs cultured without peptide, taken before COVID-19 vaccination. This sequence was found in a human donor who received a COVID-19 vaccine. This CDR3 is CASSQMDRSFGEAFF. CDR3 bases: TGCGCCAGCAGTCAAATGGACAGGAGCTTCGGTGAAGCTTTCTTT.